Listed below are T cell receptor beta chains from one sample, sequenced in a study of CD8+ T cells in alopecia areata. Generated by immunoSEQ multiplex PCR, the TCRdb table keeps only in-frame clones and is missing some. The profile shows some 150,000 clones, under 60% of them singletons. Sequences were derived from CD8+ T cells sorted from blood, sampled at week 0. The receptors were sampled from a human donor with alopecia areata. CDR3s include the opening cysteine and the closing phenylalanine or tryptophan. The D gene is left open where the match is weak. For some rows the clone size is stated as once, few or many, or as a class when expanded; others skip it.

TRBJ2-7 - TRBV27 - CASSVGHGGYEQYF TGTGCCAGCAGTGTGGGACACGGGGGATACGAGCAGTACTTC
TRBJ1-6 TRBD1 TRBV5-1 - CASSYGQDFSYNSPLHF TGCGCCAGCAGCTATGGACAGGACTTCTCCTATAATTCACCCCTCCACTTT
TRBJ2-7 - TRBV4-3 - CASSQGRTATYEQYF TGCGCCAGCAGCCAAGGGCGGACAGCTACCTACGAGCAGTACTTC
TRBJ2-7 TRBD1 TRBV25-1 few CASSDSWAGGDEQYF TGTGCCAGCAGTGATTCCTGGGCAGGGGGCGACGAGCAGTACTTC
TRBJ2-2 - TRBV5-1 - CASSLAPPRDNLNTGELFF TGCGCCAGCAGCTTGGCCCCTCCCCGGGACAACCTTAACACCGGGGAGCTGTTTTTT
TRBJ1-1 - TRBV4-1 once CASSQGGSNTEAFF TGCGCCAGCAGCCAAGGGGGGTCGAACACTGAAGCTTTCTTT
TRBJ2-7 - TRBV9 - CASSVGVGYEQYF TGTGCCAGCAGCGTAGGGGTAGGCTACGAGCAGTACTTC
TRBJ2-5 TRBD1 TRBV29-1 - CSVGSQGKGETQYF TGCAGCGTGGGGTCACAGGGGAAGGGGGAGACCCAGTACTTC
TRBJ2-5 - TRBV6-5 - CASSYLGVKETQYF TGTGCCAGCAGTTACTTGGGGGTCAAAGAGACCCAGTACTTC
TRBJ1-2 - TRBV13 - CASSKRQTNYGYTF TGTGCCAGCAGCAAGCGACAGACTAACTATGGCTACACCTTC
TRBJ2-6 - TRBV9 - CASSVTSSGANVLTF TGTGCCAGCAGCGTCACTAGCTCTGGGGCCAACGTCCTGACTTTC
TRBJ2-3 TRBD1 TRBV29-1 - CSADGTVPSTDTQYF TGCAGCGCCGATGGGACAGTTCCTAGCACAGATACGCAGTATTTT
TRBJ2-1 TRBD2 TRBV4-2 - CASSRSSLAGGPLPLYNEQFF TGTGCCAGCAGCCGTTCGTCACTAGCGGGGGGGCCTTTACCCCTCTACAATGAGCAGTTCTTC
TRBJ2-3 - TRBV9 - CASSVNGMRTATDTQYF TGTGCCAGCAGCGTCAACGGGATGCGAACAGCCACAGATACGCAGTATTTT
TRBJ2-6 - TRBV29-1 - CSVIGIPTRSSGANVLTF TGCAGCGTTATAGGAATACCCACCCGAAGCTCTGGGGCCAACGTCCTGACTTTC
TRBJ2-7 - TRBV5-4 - CASSLEAGTYEQYF TGTGCCAGCAGCCTGGAAGCCGGGACCTACGAGCAGTACTTC
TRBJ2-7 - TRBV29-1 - CSVVGRAREQYF TGCAGCGTTGTGGGCAGGGCGAGGGAGCAGTACTTC
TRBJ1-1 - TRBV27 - CASSFRENTEAFF TGTGCCAGCAGTTTCCGGGAGAACACTGAAGCTTTCTTT
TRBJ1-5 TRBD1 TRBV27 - CASSRTDRGRDQPQHF TGTGCCAGCAGCCGGACGGACAGGGGGCGCGATCAGCCCCAGCATTTT
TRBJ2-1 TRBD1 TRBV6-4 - CASSDGGQGNNEQFF TGTGCCAGCAGTGACGGGGGACAGGGAAACAATGAGCAGTTCTTC
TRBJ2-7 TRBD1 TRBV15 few CATSVDRALPDPAYEQYF TGTGCCACCAGCGTAGACAGGGCTCTCCCGGACCCAGCCTACGAGCAGTACTTC
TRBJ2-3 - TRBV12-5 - CASGLHERDTQYF TGTGCTAGTGGTTTGCACGAGCGCGATACGCAGTATTTT
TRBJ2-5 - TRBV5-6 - CASSLVPQGSLETQYF TGTGCCAGCAGCTTAGTCCCCCAGGGTAGTTTGGAGACCCAGTACTTC